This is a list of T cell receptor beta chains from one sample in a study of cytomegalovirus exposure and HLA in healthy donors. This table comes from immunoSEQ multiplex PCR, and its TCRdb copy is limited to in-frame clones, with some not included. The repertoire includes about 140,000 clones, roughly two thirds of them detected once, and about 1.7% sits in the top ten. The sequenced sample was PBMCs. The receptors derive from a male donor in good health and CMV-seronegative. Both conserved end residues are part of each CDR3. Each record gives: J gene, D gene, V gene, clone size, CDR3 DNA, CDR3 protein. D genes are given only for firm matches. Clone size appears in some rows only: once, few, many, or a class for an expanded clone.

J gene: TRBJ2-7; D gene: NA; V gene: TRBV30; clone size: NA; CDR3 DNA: TGTGCCTGGAGTCGAGAGTCCGAGCAGTACTTC; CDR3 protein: CAWSRESEQYF
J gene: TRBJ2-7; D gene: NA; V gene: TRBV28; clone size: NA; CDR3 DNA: TGTGCCAGCAGTTTTCCCGGGAACAGGGGAAGCGGGGGGCAGTACTTC; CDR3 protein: CASSFPGNRGSGGQYF
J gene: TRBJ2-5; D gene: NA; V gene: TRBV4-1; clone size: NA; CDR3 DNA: TGCGCCAGCAGCCAGGCATATCGAGGGGGAGAGACCCAGTACTTC; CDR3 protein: CASSQAYRGGETQYF
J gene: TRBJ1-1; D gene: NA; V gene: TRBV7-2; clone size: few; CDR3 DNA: TGTGCCAGCAGCCCGATGATGGGGGCGAACACTGAAGCTTTCTTT; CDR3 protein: CASSPMMGANTEAFF
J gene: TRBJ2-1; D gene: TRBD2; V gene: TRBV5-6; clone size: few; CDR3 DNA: TGTGCCAGCAGCCAGGGACTAGCGGGGTTTAATGAGCAGTTCTTC; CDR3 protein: CASSQGLAGFNEQFF
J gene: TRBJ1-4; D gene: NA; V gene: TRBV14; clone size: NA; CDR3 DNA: TGTGCCAGCAGCCAAGGTCACGGAACTAGGGAAAAACTGTTTTTT; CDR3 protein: CASSQGHGTREKLFF
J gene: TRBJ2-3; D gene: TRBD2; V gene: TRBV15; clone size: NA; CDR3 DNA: TGTGCCACCAGCAGAGATTGGGAGCGGGGCGGCACAGATACGCAGTATTTT; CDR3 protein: CATSRDWERGGTDTQYF
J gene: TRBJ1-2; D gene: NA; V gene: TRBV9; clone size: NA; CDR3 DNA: TGTGCCAGCAGTTCTCCCTCGAGACTGAACTATGGCTACACCTTC; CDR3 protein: CASSSPSRLNYGYTF
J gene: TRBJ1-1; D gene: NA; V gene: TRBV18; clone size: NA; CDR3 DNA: TGTGCCAGCTCACCCCCGTGGGGGGATGAAGCTTTCTTT; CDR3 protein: CASSPPWGDEAFF
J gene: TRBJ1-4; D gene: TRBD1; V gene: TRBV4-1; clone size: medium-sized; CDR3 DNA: TGCGCCAGCAGCCTGACAGGGTACGGGGAAAAACTGTTTTTT; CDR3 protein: CASSLTGYGEKLFF
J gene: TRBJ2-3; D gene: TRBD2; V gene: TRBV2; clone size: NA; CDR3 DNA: TGTGCCAGCAAAGGTGCTAGCGGGGGCACAGATACGCAGTATTTT; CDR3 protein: CASKGASGGTDTQYF
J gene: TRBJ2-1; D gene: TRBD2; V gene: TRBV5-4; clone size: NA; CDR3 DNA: TGTGCCAGCAGCTTGGCGGCGGGGGGGTGGTACAATGAGCAGTTCTTC; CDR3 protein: CASSLAAGGWYNEQFF
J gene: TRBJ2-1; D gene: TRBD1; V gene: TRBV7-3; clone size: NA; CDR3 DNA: TGTGCCAGCAGCCGGGACAGGGACAATGAGCAGTTCTTC; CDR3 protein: CASSRDRDNEQFF
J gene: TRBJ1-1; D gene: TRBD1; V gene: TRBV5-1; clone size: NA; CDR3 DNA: TGCGCCAGCAGCTTGGTAGGACAGGGGAACTCTGAAGCTTTCTTT; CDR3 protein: CASSLVGQGNSEAFF
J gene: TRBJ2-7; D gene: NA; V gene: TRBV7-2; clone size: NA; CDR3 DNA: TGTGCCAGCAGCTCCCAACTGGCTGGGTTCGGGGAGCAGTACTTC; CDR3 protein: CASSSQLAGFGEQYF
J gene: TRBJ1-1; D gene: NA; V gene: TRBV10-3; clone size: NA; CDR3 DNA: TGTGCCATCAGGATTACTCAGGGCGATCTAATGAACACTGAAGCTTTCTTT; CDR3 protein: CAIRITQGDLMNTEAFF
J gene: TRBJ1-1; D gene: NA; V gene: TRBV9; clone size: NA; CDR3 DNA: TGTGCCAGTAACCCTGGGGGCCTCACTGAAGCTTTCTTT; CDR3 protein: CASNPGGLTEAFF
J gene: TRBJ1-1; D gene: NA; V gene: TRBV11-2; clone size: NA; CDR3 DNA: TGTGCCAGCAGCTTATTCCGGACAACGACTGAAGCTTTCTTT; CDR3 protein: CASSLFRTTTEAFF
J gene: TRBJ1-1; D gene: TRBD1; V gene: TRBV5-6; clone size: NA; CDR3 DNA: TGTGCCAGCAGCCACCAGACAGGGTACACTGAAGCTTTCTTT; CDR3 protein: CASSHQTGYTEAFF
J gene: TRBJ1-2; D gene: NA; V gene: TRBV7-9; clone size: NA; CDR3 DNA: TGTGCCAGCAGCCGGGGGGGTCAACTGAACTATGGCTACACCTTC; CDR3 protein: CASSRGGQLNYGYTF
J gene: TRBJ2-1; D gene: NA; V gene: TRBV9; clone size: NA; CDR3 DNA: TGTGCCAGCAGCGCTTCGGGGGGCCAGCAGTTCTTC; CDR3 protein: CASSASGGQQFF
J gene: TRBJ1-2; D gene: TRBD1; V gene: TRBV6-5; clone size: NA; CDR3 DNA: TGTGCCAGCAGTCTGGACAGGTTCCCCTATGGCTACACCTTC; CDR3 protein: CASSLDRFPYGYTF
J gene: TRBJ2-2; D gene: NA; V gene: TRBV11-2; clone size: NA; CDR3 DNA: TGTGCCAGCAGGCGGTGGGGGGGGCTGACCGGGGAGCTGTTTTTT; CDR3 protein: CASRRWGGLTGELFF
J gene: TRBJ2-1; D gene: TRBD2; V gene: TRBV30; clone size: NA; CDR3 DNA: TGTGCCTGGAGAGAACTAGCGGAATACAATGAGCAGTTCTTC; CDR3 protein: CAWRELAEYNEQFF
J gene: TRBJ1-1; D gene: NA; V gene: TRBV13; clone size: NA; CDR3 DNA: TGTGCCAGCAGCTCCATGATCCGCCCTAGTGAAGCTTTCTTT; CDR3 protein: CASSSMIRPSEAFF
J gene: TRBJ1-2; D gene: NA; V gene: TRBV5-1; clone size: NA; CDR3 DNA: TGCGCCAGCAGCTTGGCAGGGAATCATGGCTACACCTTC; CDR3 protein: CASSLAGNHGYTF
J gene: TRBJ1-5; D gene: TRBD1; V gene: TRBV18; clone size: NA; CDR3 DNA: TGTGCCAGCTCACAGGACAGGGCAGATCAGCCCCAGCATTTT; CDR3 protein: CASSQDRADQPQHF
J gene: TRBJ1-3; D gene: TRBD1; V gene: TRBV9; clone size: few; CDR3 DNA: TGTGCCAGCAGCGCCCTCCCAGGGGGAACAACGAACACCATATATTTT; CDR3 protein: CASSALPGGTTNTIYF
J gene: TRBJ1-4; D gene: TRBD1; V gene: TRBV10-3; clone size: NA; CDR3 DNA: TGTGCCACCACTCCCACCGGGACAGGGAGGGAAAAACTGTTTTTT; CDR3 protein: CATTPTGTGREKLFF
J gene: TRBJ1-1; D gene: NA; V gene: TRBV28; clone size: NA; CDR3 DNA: TGTGCCAGCAGTTTCCATCCCTTGAGCAACACTGAAGCTTTCTTT; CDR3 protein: CASSFHPLSNTEAFF
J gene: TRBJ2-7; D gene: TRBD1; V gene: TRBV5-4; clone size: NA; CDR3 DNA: TGTGCCAGCAGCTGGTCGGACAGGGAGAAATACGAGCAGTACTTC; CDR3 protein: CASSWSDREKYEQYF
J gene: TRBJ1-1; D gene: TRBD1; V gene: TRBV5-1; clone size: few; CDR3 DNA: TGCGCCAGCAGGACAGGGGGCTCGAACACTGAAGCTTTCTTT; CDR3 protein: CASRTGGSNTEAFF
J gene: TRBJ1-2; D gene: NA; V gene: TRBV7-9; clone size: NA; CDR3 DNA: TGTGCCAGCAGCTACCCGGGGGGCTGGGGCTACCCCTTC; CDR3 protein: CASSYPGGWGYPF
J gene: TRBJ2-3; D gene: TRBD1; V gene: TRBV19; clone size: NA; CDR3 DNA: TGTGCCAGTAGTATGCGACAGGGCGGCACAGATACGCAGTATTTT; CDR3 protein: CASSMRQGGTDTQYF
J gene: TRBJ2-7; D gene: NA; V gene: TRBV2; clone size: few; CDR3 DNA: TGTGCCAGCAGTGGCAAAAGCACCTACGAGCAGTACTTC; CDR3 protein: CASSGKSTYEQYF
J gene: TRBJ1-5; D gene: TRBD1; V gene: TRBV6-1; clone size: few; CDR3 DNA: TGTGCCAGCAGTGGAGGACAGGGGGCTGGTCAGCCCCAGCATTTT; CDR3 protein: CASSGGQGAGQPQHF
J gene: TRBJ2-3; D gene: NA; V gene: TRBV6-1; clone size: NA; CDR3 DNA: TGTGCTACCAACCGTGGGGGGTCGGTAGATACGCAGTATTTT; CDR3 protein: CATNRGGSVDTQYF
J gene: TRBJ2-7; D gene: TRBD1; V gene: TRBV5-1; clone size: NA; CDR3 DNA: TGCGCCAGCAGCCCAGACGACAGGGTTAAGGCCTACGAGCAGTACTTC; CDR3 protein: CASSPDDRVKAYEQYF
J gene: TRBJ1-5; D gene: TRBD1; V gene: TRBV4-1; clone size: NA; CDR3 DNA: TGCGCCAGCAGCCCGGGACAGGGGGCATTACAGCCCCAGCATTTT; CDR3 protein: CASSPGQGALQPQHF
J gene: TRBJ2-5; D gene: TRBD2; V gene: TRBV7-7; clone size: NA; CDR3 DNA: TGTGCCAGCAGCCGGGGGGTCATCTCCCAAGAGACCCAGTACTTC; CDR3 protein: CASSRGVISQETQYF
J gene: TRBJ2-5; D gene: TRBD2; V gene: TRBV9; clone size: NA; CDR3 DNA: TGTGCCAGCAGCGTGGGGTTCCATGGTCTAGCGGGGGACAGCCAGTACTTC; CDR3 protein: CASSVGFHGLAGDSQYF
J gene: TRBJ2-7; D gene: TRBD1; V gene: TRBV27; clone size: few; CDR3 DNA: TGTGCCAGCAGTTTGACCACAGGGGGCGAGCAGTACTTC; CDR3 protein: CASSLTTGGEQYF
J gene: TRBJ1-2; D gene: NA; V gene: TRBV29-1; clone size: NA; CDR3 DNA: TGCAGCGTCCCCACCCCGGGGGAAAGAGGCTACACCTTC; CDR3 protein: CSVPTPGERGYTF
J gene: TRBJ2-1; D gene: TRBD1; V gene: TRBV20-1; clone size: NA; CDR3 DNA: TGCAGTGCTATAGGGGGCTATGAGCAGTTCTTC; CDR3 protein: CSAIGGYEQFF
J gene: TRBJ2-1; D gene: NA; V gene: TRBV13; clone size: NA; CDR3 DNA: TGTGCCAGCAGCTTAGATACGGCGGATGAGCAGTTCTTC; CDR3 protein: CASSLDTADEQFF
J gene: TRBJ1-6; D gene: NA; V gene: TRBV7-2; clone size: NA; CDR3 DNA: TGTGCCAGCAGCCCCCTCAGTGAACATAATTCACCCCTCCACTTT; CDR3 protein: CASSPLSEHNSPLHF
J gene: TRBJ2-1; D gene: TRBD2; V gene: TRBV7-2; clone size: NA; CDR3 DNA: TGTGCCAGCAGCTCAGCGGGGGGGCGGAATGAGCAGTTCTTC; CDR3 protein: CASSSAGGRNEQFF
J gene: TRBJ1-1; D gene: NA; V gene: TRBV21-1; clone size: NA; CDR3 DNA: TGTGCCAGCAGCAAAGCGGGCAGGCGCTCCATGAACACTGAAGCTTTCTTT; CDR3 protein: CASSKAGRRSMNTEAFF
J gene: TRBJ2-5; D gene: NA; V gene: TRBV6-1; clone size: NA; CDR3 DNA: TGTGCCAGCAGTGGGACAGTCCAAGAGACCCAGTACTTC; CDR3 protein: CASSGTVQETQYF
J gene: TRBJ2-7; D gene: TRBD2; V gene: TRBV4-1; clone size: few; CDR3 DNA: TGCGCCAGCAGCCACGTTAGCGGGGGGGCAGACGAGCAGTACTTC; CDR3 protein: CASSHVSGGADEQYF
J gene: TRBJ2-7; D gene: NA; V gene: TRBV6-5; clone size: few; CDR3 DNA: TGTGCCAGCAGTTACGCGGTTAGCTACGAGCAGTACTTC; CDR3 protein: CASSYAVSYEQYF
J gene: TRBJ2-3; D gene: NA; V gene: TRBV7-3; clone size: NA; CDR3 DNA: TGTGCCAGCAGCTTAAGTACGGCAGATACGCAGTATTTT; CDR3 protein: CASSLSTADTQYF
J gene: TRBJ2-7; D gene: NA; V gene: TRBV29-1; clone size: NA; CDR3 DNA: TGCAGCGTTGAAGACCAACCAGGTACCTACGAGCAGTACTTC; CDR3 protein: CSVEDQPGTYEQYF